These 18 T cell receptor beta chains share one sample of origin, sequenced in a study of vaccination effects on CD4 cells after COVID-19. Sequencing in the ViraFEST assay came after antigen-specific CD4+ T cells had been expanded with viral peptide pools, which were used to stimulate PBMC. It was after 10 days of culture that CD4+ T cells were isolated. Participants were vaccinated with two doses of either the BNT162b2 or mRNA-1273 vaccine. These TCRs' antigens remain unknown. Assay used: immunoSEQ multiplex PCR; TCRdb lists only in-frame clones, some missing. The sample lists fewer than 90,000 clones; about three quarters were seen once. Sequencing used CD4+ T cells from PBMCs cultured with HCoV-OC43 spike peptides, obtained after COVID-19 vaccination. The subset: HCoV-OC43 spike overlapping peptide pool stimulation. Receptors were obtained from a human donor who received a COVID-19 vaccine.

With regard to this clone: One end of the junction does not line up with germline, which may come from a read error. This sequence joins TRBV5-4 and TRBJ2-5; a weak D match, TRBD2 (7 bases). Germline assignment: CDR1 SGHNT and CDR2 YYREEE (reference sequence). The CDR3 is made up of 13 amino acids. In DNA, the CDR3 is TGTGCCAGCAGATTGGGGGGGCAGGAGACCCAGTACTTC. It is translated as CASRLGGQETQYF.

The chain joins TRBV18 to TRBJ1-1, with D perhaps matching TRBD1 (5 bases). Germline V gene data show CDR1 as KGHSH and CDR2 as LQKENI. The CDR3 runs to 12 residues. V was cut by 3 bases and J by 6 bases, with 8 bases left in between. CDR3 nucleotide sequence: TGTGCCAGCTCACCTGGGGGGGCTGAAGCTTTCTTT. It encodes CASSPGGAEAFF.

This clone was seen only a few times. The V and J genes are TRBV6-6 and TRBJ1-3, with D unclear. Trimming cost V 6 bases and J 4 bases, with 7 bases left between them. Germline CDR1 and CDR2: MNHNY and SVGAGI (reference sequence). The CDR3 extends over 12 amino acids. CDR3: CASRLGGNTIYF. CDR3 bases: TGTGCCAGCAGACTGGGGGGAAACACCATATATTTT.

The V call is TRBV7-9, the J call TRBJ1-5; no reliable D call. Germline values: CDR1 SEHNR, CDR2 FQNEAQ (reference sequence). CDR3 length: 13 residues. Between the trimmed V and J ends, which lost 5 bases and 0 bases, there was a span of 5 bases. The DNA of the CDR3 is TGTGCCAGCAGCCAGAGTAGCAATCAGCCCCAGCATTTT. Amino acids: CASSQSSNQPQHF.

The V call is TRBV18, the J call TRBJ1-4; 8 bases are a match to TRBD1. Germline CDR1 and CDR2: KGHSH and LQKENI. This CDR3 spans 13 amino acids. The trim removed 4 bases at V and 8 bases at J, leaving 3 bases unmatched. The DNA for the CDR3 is TGTGCCAGCTCACGGACAGGGAGCGAAAAACTGTTTTTT. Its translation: CASSRTGSEKLFF.

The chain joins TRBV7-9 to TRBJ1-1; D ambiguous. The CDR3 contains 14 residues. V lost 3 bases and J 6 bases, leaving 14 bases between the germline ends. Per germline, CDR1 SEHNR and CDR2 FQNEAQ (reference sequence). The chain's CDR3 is CASSFGHGVPEAFF. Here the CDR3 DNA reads TGTGCCAGCAGCTTTGGGCACGGGGTTCCTGAAGCTTTCTTT.

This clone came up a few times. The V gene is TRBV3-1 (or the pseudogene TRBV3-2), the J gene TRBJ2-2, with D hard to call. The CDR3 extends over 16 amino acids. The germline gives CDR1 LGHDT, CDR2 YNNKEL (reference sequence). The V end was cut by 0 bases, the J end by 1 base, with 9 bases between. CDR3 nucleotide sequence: TGTGCCAGCAGCCAAGATTCGAACGTGAACACCGGGGAGCTGTTTTTT. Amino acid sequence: CASSQDSNVNTGELFF.

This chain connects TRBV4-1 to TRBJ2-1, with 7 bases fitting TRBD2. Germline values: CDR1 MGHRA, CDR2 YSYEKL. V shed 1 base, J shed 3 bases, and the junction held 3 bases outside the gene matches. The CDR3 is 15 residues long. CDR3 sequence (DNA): TGCGCCAGCAGCCAAGGAGTAGCGGGCTACAATGAGCAGTTCTTC. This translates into CASSQGVAGYNEQFF.

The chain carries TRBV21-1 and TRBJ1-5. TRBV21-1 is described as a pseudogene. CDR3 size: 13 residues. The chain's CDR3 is CASSKGLHQPQHF. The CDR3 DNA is TGTGCCAGCAGCAAAGGATTACATCAGCCCCAGCATTTT.

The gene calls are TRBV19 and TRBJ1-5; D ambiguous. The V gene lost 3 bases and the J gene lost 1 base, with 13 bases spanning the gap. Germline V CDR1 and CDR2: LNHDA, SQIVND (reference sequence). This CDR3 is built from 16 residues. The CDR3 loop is CASSIEEARSNQPQHF. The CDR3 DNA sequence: TGTGCCAGTAGTATTGAGGAGGCGAGAAGCAATCAGCCCCAGCATTTT.

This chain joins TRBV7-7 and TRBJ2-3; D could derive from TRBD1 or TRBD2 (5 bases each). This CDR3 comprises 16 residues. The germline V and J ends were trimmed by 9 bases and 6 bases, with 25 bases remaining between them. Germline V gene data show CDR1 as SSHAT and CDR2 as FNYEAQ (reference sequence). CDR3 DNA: TGTGCCAGTTCAAGGGGCGGGCATCCCCTGTTGGATACGCAGTATTTT. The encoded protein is CASSRGGHPLLDTQYF.

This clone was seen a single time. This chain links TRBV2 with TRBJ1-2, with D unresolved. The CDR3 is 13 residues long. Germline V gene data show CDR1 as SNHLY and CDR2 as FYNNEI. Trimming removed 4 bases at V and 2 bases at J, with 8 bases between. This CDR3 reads CASSVTQNYGYTF. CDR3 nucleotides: TGTGCCAGCAGTGTGACACAGAACTATGGCTACACCTTC.

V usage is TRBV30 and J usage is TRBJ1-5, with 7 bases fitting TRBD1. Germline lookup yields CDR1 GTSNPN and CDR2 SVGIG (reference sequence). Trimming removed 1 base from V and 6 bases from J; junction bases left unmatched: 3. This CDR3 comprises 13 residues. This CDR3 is CAWSGQGVQPQHF. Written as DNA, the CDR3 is TGTGCCTGGAGTGGCCAGGGGGTTCAGCCCCAGCATTTT.

The CDR3 bases are TGTGCCAGCAGTTACCCCCTCGGACAGGGGGCTTACGAGCAGTACGTC. Protein product: CASSYPLGQGAYEQYV. The chain employs TRBV6-5 and TRBJ2-7, with TRBD1 matching 11 bases. V shed 2 bases and J 4 bases; nucleotides not matched to a gene: 7. From germline, CDR1 is MNHEY and CDR2 SVGAGI. This CDR3 spans 16 amino acids.

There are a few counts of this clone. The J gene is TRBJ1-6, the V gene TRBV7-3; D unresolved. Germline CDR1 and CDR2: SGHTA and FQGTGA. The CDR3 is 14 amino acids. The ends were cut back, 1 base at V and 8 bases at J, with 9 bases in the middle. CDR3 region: CASSLRGRDSPLHF. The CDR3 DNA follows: TGTGCCAGCAGCTTAAGAGGGAGGGATTCACCCCTCCACTTT.

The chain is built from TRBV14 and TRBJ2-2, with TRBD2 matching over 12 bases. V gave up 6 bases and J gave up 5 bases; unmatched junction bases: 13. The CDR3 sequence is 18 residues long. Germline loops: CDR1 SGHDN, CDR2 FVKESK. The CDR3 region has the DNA TGTGCCAGCAGTCCCGCGTATGGACTAGCGGGGAGAACCGGGGAGCTGTTTTTT. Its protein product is CASSPAYGLAGRTGELFF.

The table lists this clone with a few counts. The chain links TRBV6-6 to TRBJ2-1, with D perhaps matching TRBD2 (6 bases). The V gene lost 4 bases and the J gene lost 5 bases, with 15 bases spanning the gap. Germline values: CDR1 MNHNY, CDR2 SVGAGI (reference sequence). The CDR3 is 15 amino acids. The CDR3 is CASSLTGTGNNEQFF. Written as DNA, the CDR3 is TGTGCCAGCAGTTTAACCGGGACTGGGAACAATGAGCAGTTCTTC.

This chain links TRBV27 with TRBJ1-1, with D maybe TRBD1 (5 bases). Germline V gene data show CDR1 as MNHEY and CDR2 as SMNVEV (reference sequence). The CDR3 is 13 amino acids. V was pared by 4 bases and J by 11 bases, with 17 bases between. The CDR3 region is CASSSPGRFGAFF. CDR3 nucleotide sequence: TGTGCCAGCAGTTCCCCGGGACGGTTTGGGGCTTTCTTT.